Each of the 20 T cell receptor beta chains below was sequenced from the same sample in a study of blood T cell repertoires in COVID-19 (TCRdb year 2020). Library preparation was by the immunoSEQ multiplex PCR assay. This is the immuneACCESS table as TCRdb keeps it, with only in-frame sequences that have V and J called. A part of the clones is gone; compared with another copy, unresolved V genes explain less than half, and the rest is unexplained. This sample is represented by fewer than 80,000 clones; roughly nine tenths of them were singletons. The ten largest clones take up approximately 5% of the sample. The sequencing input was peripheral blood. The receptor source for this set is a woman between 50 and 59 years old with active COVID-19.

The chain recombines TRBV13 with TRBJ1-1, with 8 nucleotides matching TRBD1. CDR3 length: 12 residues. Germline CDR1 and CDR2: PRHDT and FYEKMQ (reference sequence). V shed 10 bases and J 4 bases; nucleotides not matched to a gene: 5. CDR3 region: CANRTGPTEAFF. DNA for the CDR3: TGTGCCAACCGGACAGGGCCCACTGAAGCTTTCTTT.

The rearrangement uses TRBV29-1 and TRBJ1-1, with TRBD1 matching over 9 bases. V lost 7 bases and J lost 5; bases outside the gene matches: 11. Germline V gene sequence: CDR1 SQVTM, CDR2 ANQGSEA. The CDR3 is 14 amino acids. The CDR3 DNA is TGCAGCGCCGAACTCGGGACAGGGATGACTGAAGCTTTCTTT. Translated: CSAELGTGMTEAFF.

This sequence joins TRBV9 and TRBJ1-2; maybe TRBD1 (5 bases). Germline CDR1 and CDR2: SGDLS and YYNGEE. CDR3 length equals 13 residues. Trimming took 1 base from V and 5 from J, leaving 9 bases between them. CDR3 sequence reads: CASSVYSGYGYTF. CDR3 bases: TGTGCCAGCAGCGTATATTCAGGGTATGGCTACACCTTC.

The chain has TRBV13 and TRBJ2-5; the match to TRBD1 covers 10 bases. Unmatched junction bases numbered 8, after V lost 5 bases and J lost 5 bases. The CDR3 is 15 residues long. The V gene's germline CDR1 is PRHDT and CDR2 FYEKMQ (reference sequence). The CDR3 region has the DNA TGTGCCAGCAGCGGCGGGACAGGGGCTGCCGAGACCCAGTACTTC. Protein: CASSGGTGAAETQYF.

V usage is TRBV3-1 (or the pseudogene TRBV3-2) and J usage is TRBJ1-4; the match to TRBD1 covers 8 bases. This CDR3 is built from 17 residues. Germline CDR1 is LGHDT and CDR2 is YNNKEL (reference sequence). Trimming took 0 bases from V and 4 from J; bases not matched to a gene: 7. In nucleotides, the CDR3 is TGTGCCAGCAGCCAAGACGCAGGGGGCAGAGGTAATGAAAAACTGTTTTTT. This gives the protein CASSQDAGGRGNEKLFF.

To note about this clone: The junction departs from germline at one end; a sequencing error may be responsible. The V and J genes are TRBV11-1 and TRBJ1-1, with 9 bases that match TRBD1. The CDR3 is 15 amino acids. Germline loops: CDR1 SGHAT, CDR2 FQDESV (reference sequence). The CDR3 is CASSPRTGTGYSQPF. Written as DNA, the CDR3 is TGTGCCAGCAGCCCACGAACCGGGACAGGGTACAGCCAACCGTTT.

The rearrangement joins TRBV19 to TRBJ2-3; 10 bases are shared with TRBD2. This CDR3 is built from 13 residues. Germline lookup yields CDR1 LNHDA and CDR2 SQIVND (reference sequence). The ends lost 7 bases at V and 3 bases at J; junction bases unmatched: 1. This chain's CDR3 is CASKAGGTDTQYF. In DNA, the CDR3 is TGTGCCAGTAAAGCGGGAGGGACAGATACGCAGTATTTT. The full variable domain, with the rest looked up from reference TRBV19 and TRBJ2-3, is DGGITQSPKYLFRKEGQNVTLSCEQNLNHDAMYWYRQDPGQGLRLIYYSQIVNDFQKGDIAEGYSVSREKKESFPLTVTSAQKNPTAFYLCASKAGGTDTQYFGPGTRLTVL.

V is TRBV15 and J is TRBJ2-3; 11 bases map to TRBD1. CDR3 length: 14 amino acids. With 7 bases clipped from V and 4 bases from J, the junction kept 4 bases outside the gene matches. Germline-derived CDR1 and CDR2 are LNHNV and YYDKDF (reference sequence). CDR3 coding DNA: TGTGCCACCAAGCCGGGACAGGGGGCAGATACGCAGTATTTT. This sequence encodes CATKPGQGADTQYF.

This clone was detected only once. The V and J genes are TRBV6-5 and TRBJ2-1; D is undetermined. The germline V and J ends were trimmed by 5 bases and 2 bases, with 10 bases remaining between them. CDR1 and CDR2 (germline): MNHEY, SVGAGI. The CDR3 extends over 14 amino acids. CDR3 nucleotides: TGTGCCAGCAGTACCGGGTTAACCTACAATGAGCAGTTCTTC. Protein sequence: CASSTGLTYNEQFF.

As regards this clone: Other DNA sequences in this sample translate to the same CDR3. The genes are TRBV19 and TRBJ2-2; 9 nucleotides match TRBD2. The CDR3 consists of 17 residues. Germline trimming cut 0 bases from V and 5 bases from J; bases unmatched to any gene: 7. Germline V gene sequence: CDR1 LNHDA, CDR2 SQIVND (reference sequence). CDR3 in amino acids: CASSIDSAGGGTGELFF. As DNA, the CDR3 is TGTGCCAGTAGTATAGACTCAGCGGGAGGAGGTACCGGGGAGCTGTTTTTT.

CDR3 sequence (DNA): TGTGCCAGCAGTTTACCGACAGGGACTGGAAACACCATATATTTT. It translates to CASSLPTGTGNTIYF. This chain uses TRBV28 with TRBJ1-3; 7 bases line up with TRBD1. The V gene end was trimmed by 2 bases and the J gene end by 2 bases; junction bases not matched to a gene: 3. The germline V gene has CDR1 MDHEN and CDR2 SYDVKM. The CDR3 is 15 residues long.

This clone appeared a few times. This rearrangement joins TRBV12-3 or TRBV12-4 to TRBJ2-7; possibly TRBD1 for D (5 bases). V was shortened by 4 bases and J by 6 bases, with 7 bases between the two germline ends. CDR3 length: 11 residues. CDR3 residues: CASSSGLEQYF. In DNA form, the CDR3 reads TGTGCCAGCAGTTCAGGGCTCGAGCAGTACTTC.

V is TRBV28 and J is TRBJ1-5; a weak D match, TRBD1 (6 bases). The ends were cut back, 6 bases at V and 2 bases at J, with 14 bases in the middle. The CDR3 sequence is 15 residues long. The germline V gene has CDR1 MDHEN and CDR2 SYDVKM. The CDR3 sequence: CASRIQGTGNQPQHF. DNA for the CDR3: TGTGCCAGCAGGATACAGGGAACGGGCAATCAGCCCCAGCATTTT. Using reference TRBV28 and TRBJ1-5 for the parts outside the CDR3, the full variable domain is DVKVTQSSRYLVKRTGEKVFLECVQDMDHENMFWYRQDPGLGLRLIYFSYDVKMKEKGDIPEGYSVSREKKERFSLILESASTNQTSMYLCASRIQGTGNQPQHFGDGTRLSIL.

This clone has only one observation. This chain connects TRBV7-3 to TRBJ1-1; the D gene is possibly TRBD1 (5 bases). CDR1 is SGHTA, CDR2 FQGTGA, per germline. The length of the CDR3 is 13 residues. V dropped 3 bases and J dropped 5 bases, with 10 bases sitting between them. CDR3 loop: CASSFFRGTEAFF. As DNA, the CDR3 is TGTGCCAGCAGCTTTTTCCGGGGGACTGAAGCTTTCTTT. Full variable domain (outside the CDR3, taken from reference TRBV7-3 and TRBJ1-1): GAGVSQTPSNKVTEKGKYVELRCDPISGHTALYWYRQSLGQGPEFLIYFQGTGAADDSGLPNDRFFAVRPEGSVSTLKIQRTERGDSAVYLCASSFFRGTEAFFGQGTRLTVV.

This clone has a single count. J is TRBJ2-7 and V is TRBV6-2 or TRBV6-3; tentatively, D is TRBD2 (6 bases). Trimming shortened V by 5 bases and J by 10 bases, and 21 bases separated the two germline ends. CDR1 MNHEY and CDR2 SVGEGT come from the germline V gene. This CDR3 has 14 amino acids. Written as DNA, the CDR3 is TGTGCCAGCAGTAAATCTGGGGGGATAAAGTCACAGTACTTC. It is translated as CASSKSGGIKSQYF.

The CDR3: CASLRGDEQFF. Here the CDR3 DNA reads TGTGCCAGCCTCAGGGGCGATGAGCAGTTCTTC. The chain has TRBV27 and TRBJ2-1; D may be TRBD1 (6 bases). Germline V gene sequence: CDR1 MNHEY, CDR2 SMNVEV (reference sequence). Trimming took 8 bases from V and 8 from J, leaving 10 bases between them. The CDR3 extends over 11 amino acids.

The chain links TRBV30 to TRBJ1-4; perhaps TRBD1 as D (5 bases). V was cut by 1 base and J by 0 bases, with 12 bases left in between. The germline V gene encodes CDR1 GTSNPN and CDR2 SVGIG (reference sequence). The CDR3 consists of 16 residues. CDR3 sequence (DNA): TGTGCCTGGAGTGCTTGGACACCTGCAACTAATGAAAAACTGTTTTTT. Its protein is CAWSAWTPATNEKLFF.

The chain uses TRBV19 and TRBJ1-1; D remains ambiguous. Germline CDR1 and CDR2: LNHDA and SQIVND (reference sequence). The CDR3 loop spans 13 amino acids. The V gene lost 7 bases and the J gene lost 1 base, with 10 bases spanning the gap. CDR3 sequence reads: CASTPTQNTEAFF. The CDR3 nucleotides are TGTGCCAGTACCCCGACACAGAACACTGAAGCTTTCTTT.

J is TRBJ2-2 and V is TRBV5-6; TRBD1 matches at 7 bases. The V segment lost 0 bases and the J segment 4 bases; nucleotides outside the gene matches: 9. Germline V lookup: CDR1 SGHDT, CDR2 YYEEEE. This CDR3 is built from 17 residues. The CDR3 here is CASSLVVRAGGTGELFF. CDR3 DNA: TGTGCCAGCAGCTTGGTCGTTAGGGCAGGGGGCACCGGGGAGCTGTTTTTT. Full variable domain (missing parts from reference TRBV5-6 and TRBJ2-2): DAGVTQSPTHLIKTRGQQVTLRCSPKSGHDTVSWYQQALGQGPQFIFQYYEEEERQRGNFPDRFSGHQFPNYSSELNVNALLLGDSALYLCASSLVVRAGGTGELFFGEGSRLTVL.

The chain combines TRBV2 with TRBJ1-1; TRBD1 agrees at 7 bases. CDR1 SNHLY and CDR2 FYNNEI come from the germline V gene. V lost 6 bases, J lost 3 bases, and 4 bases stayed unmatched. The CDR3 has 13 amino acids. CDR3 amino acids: CASRGDSDTEAFF. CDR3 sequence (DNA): TGTGCCAGCAGGGGGGACAGCGACACTGAAGCTTTCTTT.